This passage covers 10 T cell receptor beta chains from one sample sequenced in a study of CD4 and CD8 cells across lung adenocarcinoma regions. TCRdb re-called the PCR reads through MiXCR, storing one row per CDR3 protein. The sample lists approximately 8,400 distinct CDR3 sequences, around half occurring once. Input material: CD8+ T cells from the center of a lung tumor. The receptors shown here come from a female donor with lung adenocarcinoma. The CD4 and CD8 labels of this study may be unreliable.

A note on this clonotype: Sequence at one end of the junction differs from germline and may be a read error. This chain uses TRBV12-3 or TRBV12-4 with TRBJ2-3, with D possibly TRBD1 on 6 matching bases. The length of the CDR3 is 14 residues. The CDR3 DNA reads TGTGCCAGCAGTCCCCTCGGGAACACAGGGACGCTGTATTTT. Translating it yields CASSPLGNTGTLYF.

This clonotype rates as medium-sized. DNA of the CDR3: TGTGCCAGCAACTTATCACAAGGGGGACAGGGGACCTACGAGCAGTTCTTC. This translates into CASNLSQGGQGTYEQFF. This sequence joins TRBV28 and TRBJ2-1; TRBD1 aligns across 10 bases. V lost 7 bases, J lost 10 bases, and 19 bases stayed unmatched. Germline V lookup: CDR1 MDHEN, CDR2 SYDVKM. The CDR3 is 17 residues long.

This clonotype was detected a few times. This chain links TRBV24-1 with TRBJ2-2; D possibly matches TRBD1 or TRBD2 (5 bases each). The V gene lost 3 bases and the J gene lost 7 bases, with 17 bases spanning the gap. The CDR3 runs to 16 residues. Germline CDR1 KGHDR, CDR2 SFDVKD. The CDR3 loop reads CATSDLKWGSDGELFF. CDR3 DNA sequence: TGTGCCACCAGTGATCTAAAGTGGGGGTCGGACGGGGAGCTGTTTTTT.

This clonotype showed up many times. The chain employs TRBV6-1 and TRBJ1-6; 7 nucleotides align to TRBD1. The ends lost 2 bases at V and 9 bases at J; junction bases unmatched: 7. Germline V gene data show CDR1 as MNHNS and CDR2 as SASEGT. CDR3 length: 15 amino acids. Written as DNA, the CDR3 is TGTGCCAGCAGTGAATTTGACAGGGACGGTTCACCCCTCCACTTT. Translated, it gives CASSEFDRDGSPLHF.

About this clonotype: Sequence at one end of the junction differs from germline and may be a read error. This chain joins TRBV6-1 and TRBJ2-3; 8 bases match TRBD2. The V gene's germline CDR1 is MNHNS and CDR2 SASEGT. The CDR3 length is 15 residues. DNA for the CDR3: TGTGCCAGCAGTGATAAGCGGGGGAACACAGAGACGCTGTATTTT. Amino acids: CASSDKRGNTETLYF.

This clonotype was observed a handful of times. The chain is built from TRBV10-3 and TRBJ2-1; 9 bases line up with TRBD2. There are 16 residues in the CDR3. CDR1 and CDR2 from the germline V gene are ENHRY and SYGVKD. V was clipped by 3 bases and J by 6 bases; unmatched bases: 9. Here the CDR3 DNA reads TGTGCCATCAGTGACCCGGGACTAGCCCTTCTCAATGAGCAGTTCTTC. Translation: CAISDPGLALLNEQFF.

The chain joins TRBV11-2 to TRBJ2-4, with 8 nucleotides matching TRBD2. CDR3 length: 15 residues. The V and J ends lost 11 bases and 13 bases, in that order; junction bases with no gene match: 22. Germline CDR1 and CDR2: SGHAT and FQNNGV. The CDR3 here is CAGGFGGGHLETQYF. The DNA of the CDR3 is TGTGCCGGGGGCTTCGGGGGGGGGCACCTAGAGACGCAGTACTTC.

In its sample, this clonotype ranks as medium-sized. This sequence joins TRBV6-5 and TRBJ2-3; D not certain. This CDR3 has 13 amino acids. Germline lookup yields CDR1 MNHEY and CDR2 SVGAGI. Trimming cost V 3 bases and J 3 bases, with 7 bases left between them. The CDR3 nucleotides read TGTGCCAGCAGTTATGGATTTACAGATACGCAGTATTTT. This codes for CASSYGFTDTQYF.

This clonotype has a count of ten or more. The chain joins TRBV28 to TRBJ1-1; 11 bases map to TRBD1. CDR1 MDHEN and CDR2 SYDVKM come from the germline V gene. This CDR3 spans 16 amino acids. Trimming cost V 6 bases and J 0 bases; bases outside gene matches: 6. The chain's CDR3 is CASRPDRGLMNTEAFF. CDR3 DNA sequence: TGTGCCAGCAGACCGGACAGGGGGCTAATGAACACTGAAGCTTTCTTT.

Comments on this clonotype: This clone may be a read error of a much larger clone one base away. CDR3 protein: CASSYWDSGRHQPHHF. CDR3 nucleotides: TGTGCCAGCAGTTACTGGGACTCTGGTCGCCATCAGCCCCACCATTTT. The V gene is TRBV6-5, the J gene TRBJ1-5, with D possibly TRBD1 on 5 matching bases. Per germline, CDR1 MNHEY and CDR2 SVGAGI. This CDR3 contains 16 residues.